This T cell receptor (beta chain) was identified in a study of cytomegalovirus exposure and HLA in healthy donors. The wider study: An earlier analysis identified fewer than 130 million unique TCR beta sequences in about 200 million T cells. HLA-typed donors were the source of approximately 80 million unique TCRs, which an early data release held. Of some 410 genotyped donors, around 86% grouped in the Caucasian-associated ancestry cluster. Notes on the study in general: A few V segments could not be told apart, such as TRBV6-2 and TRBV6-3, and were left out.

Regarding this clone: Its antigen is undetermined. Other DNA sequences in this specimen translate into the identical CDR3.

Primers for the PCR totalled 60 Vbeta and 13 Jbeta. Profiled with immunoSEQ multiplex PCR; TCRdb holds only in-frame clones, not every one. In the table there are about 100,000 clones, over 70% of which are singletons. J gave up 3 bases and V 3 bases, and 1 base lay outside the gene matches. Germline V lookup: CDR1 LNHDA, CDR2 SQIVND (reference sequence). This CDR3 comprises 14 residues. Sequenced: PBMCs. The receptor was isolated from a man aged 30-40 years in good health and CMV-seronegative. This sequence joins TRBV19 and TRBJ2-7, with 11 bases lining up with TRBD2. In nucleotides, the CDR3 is TGTGCCAGTAGTATCGGGACTAGCGGCTACGAGCAGTACTTC. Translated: CASSIGTSGYEQYF. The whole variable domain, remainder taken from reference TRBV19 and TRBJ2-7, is DGGITQSPKYLFRKEGQNVTLSCEQNLNHDAMYWYRQDPGQGLRLIYYSQIVNDFQKGDIAEGYSVSREKKESFPLTVTSAQKNPTAFYLCASSIGTSGYEQYFGPGTRLTVT.